This TCR beta chain was sequenced during a study of PD-1 blockade in classical Hodgkin lymphoma. There was relapse after autologous stem cell transplantation in every patient, and there was variation in brentuximab vedotin exposure. V lost 5 bases and J lost 4, with 7 bases in between. The CDR3 extends over 12 amino acids. Germline values: CDR1 MNHEY, CDR2 SVGAGI. TCRdb's table, derived via immunoSEQ multiplex PCR, lists solely in-frame clones and lacks some. The profile shows 53,000 or so clones, around 85% of them singletons. The sequence was obtained from a human donor with classical Hodgkin lymphoma. The source was peripheral blood mononuclear cells (PBMCs), collected at baseline. V and J are TRBV6-5 and TRBJ2-3; D gene unclear. CDR3 coding DNA: TGTGCCAGCAGTGCCTTCCCAGATACGCAGTATTTT. Its translation: CASSAFPDTQYF.